This passage covers 5 T cell receptor beta chains from one sample sequenced in a study of low-dose radiotherapy and immunotherapy resistance in tumors. Primers used for first-strand cDNA, a TRAV- and TRBV-specific set, covered both alpha and beta chains. TCRs were amplified for 15 to 20 PCR cycles with a constant-region primer and V-primer adapter. TCRdb reanalysed the reads using MiXCR and keeps one entry per CDR3 protein. In the table there are 11,000 or so distinct CDR3 sequences, around three fifths of which are singletons. The receptors come from a human donor with advanced metastatic prostate, ovarian, gallbladder or colorectal cancer (not recorded which). This table probably holds off-target reads from a library built for another chain.

The V and J genes are TRBV6-2 or TRBV6-3 and TRBJ1-4; D not certain. CDR3 length equals 13 residues. Germline values: CDR1 MNHEY, CDR2 SVGEGT. Trimming cost V 0 bases and J 7 bases, with 6 bases left between them. The CDR3 sequence is CASSYSRAEKLFF. As DNA, the CDR3 is TGTGCCAGCAGTTACTCTCGTGCTGAAAAACTGTTTTTT.

The chain employs TRBV13 and TRBJ2-5, with D perhaps being TRBD1 or TRBD2 (5 bases each). Trimming shortened V by 7 bases and J by 2 bases, and 14 bases separated the two germline ends. This CDR3 is built from 14 residues. CDR1 and CDR2 (germline): PRHDT, FYEKMQ (reference sequence). The CDR3 loop reads CASTQLGPQETQYF. The CDR3, as DNA: TGTGCCAGCACCCAACTGGGACCGCAAGAGACCCAGTACTTC.

The chain couples TRBV6-5 to TRBJ2-2, with 7 nucleotides matching TRBD1. With V trimmed by 6 bases and J by 0 bases, 4 bases remained unmatched. From germline, CDR1 is MNHEY and CDR2 SVGAGI. The length of the CDR3 is 15 residues. The CDR3 sequence: CASRTGTANTGELFF. The CDR3 nucleotides are TGTGCCAGCAGAACCGGGACAGCGAACACCGGGGAGCTGTTTTTT.

The chain uses TRBV28 and TRBJ2-2, with no clear D. The CDR3 sequence is 14 residues long. Trimming shortened V by 4 bases and J by 3 bases, and 9 bases separated the two germline ends. Germline CDR1 and CDR2: MDHEN and SYDVKM. CDR3 sequence reads: CASSSTFYTGELFF. The DNA of the CDR3 is TGTGCCAGCAGTTCGACCTTTTACACCGGGGAGCTGTTTTTT.

The chain carries TRBV29-1 and TRBJ2-5, with D perhaps matching TRBD2 (6 bases). CDR1 is SQVTM and CDR2 is ANQGSEA in the germline V gene. Trimming cost V 0 bases and J 9 bases, with 8 bases left between them. This CDR3 spans 11 amino acids. CDR3 DNA: TGCAGCGTTGAAGAGGCGGGGCCCCAGTACTTC. Amino acid sequence: CSVEEAGPQYF.